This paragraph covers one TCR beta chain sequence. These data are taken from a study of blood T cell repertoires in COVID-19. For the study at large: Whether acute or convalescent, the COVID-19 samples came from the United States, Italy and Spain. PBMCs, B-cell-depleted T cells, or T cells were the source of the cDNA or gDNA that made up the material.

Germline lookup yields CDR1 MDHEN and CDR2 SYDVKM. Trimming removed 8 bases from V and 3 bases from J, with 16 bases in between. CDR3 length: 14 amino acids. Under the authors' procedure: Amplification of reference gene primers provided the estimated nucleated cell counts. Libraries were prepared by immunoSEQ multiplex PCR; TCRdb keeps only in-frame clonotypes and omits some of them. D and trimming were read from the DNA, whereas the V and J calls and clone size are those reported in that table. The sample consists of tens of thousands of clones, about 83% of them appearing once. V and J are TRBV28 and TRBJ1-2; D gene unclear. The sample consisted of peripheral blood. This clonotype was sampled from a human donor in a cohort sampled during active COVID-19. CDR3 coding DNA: TGTGCCAGCTTCGGGGATCAGTACGACTATGGCTACACCTTC. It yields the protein CASFGDQYDYGYTF.